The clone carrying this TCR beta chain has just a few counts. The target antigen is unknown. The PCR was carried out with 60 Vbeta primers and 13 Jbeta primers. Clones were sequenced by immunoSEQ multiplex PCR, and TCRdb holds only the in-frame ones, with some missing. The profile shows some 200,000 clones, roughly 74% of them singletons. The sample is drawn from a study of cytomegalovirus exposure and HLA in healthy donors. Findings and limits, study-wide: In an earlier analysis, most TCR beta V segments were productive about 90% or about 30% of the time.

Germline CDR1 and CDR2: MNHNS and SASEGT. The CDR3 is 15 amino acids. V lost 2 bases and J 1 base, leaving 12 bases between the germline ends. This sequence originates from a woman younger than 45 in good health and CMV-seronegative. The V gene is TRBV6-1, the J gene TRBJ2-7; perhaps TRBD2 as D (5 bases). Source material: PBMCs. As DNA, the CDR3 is TGTGCCAGCAGTGAAACCCCCGAGGGATCCTACGAGCAGTACTTC. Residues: CASSETPEGSYEQYF.